The 23 T cell receptor beta chains given below trace back to one sample, sequenced in a study of T cell responses to AZD1222 COVID-19 vaccine. Only in-frame clones appear in the TCRdb table, and some are missing; sequencing was by immunoSEQ multiplex PCR. The sample shows about 120,000 clones, over 75% of them seen only once. The sequencing here drew on peripheral blood, taken on day 0 of AZD1222 vaccination. The receptor set was obtained from an adult in good health.

V usage is TRBV9 and J usage is TRBJ2-4; 11 bases are a match to TRBD2. V gave up 10 bases and J gave up 8 bases; unmatched junction bases: 11. The CDR3 has 14 amino acids. Germline loops: CDR1 SGDLS, CDR2 YYNGEE. The CDR3 coding sequence is TGTGCCGGCGCGACTAGCGGGAAGGTGGACATTCAGTACTTC. The encoded protein is CAGATSGKVDIQYF.

The J gene is TRBJ1-1, the V gene TRBV16; D is possibly TRBD1 (5 bases). Trimming stripped 1 base from V and 8 bases from J, with 17 bases between. The CDR3 totals 15 residues. Germline CDR1 reads KGHSY; CDR2 reads FQNENV. The CDR3 DNA reads TGTGCCAGCAGCCAATTGGGACCCGGACACCCCGAAGCTTTCTTT. Its protein is CASSQLGPGHPEAFF.

The chain combines TRBV15 with TRBJ2-2, with D hard to call. The CDR3 loop spans 14 amino acids. Trimming removed 1 base at V and 1 base at J, with 4 bases between. From germline, CDR1 is LNHNV and CDR2 YYDKDF (reference sequence). CDR3 nucleotides: TGTGCCACCAGCAGAGGGGGGAACACCGGGGAGCTGTTTTTT. It encodes CATSRGGNTGELFF. The full variable domain, with the rest looked up from reference TRBV15 and TRBJ2-2, is DAMVIQNPRYQVTQFGKPVTLSCSQTLNHNVMYWYQQKSSQAPKLLFHYYDKDFNNEADTPDNFQSRRPNTSFCFLDIRSPGLGDTAMYLCATSRGGNTGELFFGEGSRLTVL.

This sequence joins TRBV19 and TRBJ2-3, with D unresolved. Trimming removed 3 bases from V and 5 bases from J, with 3 bases in between. CDR1 and CDR2 from the germline V gene are LNHDA and SQIVND (reference sequence). CDR3 length: 11 amino acids. In nucleotides, the CDR3 is TGTGCCAGTAGTATCAAAGATACGCAGTATTTT. Translation: CASSIKDTQYF.

V usage is TRBV5-1 and J usage is TRBJ2-3, with D maybe TRBD1 (5 bases). Germline CDR1 is SGHRS and CDR2 is YFSETQ. V was pared by 4 bases and J by 3 bases, with 9 bases between. The CDR3 has 13 residues. The CDR3, as DNA: TGCGCCAGCAGCCCAGGGATGACAGATACGCAGTATTTT. Its translation is CASSPGMTDTQYF.

The gene calls are TRBV27 and TRBJ2-1; weak D call: TRBD2 (5 bases). V gave up 3 bases and J gave up 7 bases, with 16 bases separating them. Germline CDR1 is MNHEY and CDR2 is SMNVEV (reference sequence). The CDR3 spans 15 residues. CDR3 sequence (DNA): TGTGCCAGCAGTTTCATGGGAGCAGATGCGAATGAGCAGTTCTTC. Protein sequence: CASSFMGADANEQFF.

The CDR3, as DNA: TGTGCCAGCAGCTCCCAGTTAGCGGGGACGCCCGAGCAGTACTTC. This sequence encodes CASSSQLAGTPEQYF. V is TRBV7-9 and J is TRBJ2-7; 8 bases are shared with TRBD2. CDR1 SEHNR and CDR2 FQNEAQ come from the germline V gene (reference sequence). After removal of 4 bases from V and 6 bases from J, the junction contained 11 bases not matched to a gene. The CDR3 has 15 residues.

The V and J genes are TRBV4-1 and TRBJ1-1; the match to TRBD1 covers 7 bases. Germline V CDR1 and CDR2: MGHRA, YSYEKL. The CDR3 has 16 residues. With 2 bases clipped from V and 0 bases from J, the junction kept 6 bases outside the gene matches. The CDR3 protein is CASSQPPGTVNTEAFF. As DNA, the CDR3 is TGCGCCAGCAGCCAACCTCCCGGGACAGTGAACACTGAAGCTTTCTTT.

The chain uses TRBV12-3 or TRBV12-4 and TRBJ2-1; TRBD1 matches 7 bases. The trim removed 1 base at V and 11 bases at J, leaving 2 bases unmatched. CDR3 length equals 12 residues. In nucleotides, the CDR3 is TGTGCCAGCAGTTTAGAGGGGGCTAAGCAGTTCTTC. Residues: CASSLEGAKQFF.

The chain employs TRBV6-1 and TRBJ1-5, with 7 bases identical to TRBD1. CDR3 length equals 16 residues. Germline CDR1 MNHNS, CDR2 SASEGT. The V gene end was trimmed by 4 bases and the J gene end by 0 bases; junction bases not matched to a gene: 6. DNA of the CDR3: TGTGCCAGCAGTGGACACAGGGGTCCTAGCAATCAGCCCCAGCATTTT. This translates into CASSGHRGPSNQPQHF.

The chain is built from TRBV5-1 and TRBJ1-1; 10 bases map to TRBD1. This CDR3 region has 16 residues. After removal of 4 bases from V and 3 bases from J, the junction contained 9 bases not matched to a gene. CDR1 is SGHRS, CDR2 YFSETQ, per germline. CDR3 residues: CASSQTGGGWDTEAFF. The CDR3 nucleotides read TGCGCCAGCAGCCAGACAGGGGGCGGGTGGGACACTGAAGCTTTCTTT.

The chain employs TRBV5-1 and TRBJ2-3; 8 bases agree with TRBD2. V shed 1 base, J shed 5 bases, and the junction held 9 bases outside the gene matches. Per germline, CDR1 SGHRS and CDR2 YFSETQ. The CDR3 runs 16 residues. The CDR3 DNA sequence: TGCGCCAGCAGCTTGTTCGGACTAGCCCATTTAGATACGCAGTATTTT. This gives the protein CASSLFGLAHLDTQYF.

The chain is built from TRBV28 and TRBJ1-4; D might be TRBD1 (5 bases). V was shortened by 2 bases and J by 3 bases, with 7 bases between the two germline ends. The CDR3 has 14 amino acids. Germline V lookup: CDR1 MDHEN, CDR2 SYDVKM. The DNA of the CDR3 is TGTGCCAGCAGTTTAGCGGGGCCTAATGAAAAACTGTTTTTT. Amino acids: CASSLAGPNEKLFF.

This clone was counted between two and nine times. The chain has TRBV19 and TRBJ1-1; D gene unclear. The CDR3 sequence is 14 residues long. V was shortened by 5 bases and J by 3 bases, with 13 bases between the two germline ends. Germline V lookup: CDR1 LNHDA, CDR2 SQIVND (reference sequence). CDR3 nucleotide sequence: TGTGCCAGTAGTCTTGCGGGCACGGACACTGAAGCTTTCTTT. Amino acids: CASSLAGTDTEAFF.

J is TRBJ2-5 and V is TRBV19; perhaps D is TRBD1 or TRBD2 (5 bases each). This CDR3 has 16 amino acids. Looked up from germline, CDR1 is LNHDA and CDR2 is SQIVND (reference sequence). V was clipped by 5 bases and J by 3 bases, with 19 bases between them. CDR3 region: CASSLGVEVGEETQYF. CDR3 DNA: TGTGCCAGTAGTTTAGGGGTGGAGGTCGGAGAAGAGACCCAGTACTTC.

V gene TRBV6-6 combines with J gene TRBJ2-1; TRBD2 matches 7 bases. The germline CDR1 and CDR2 sequences are MNHNY and SVGAGI (reference sequence). Trimming cost V 5 bases and J 5 bases; bases outside gene matches: 9. The CDR3 consists of 15 residues. The CDR3 region has the DNA TGTGCCAGCAGTCCCCCGACTAGCAGGAACAATGAGCAGTTCTTC. Translated: CASSPPTSRNNEQFF.

V is TRBV7-4 and J is TRBJ1-1; D might be TRBD1 (5 bases). Germline V CDR1 and CDR2: SGHVT, SQSDAQ. This CDR3 is 12 amino acids long. CDR3 protein: CARDGPNTEAFF. In DNA form, the CDR3 reads TGTGCTCGGGACGGTCCGAACACTGAAGCTTTCTTT.

J is TRBJ1-4 and V is TRBV2, with D possibly being TRBD1 (5 bases). Trimming took off 8 bases at V and 11 bases at J, with 21 bases between the two ends. Germline-derived CDR1 and CDR2 are SNHLY and FYNNEI. The CDR3 contains 14 residues. The CDR3 bases are TGTGCCAGCGGTCCTTTGGGGAAGGAGGGGAAACTGTTTTTT. Amino acid sequence: CASGPLGKEGKLFF. Looking up the rest from reference TRBV2 and TRBJ1-4 gives the full variable domain: EPEVTQTPSHQVTQMGQEVILRCVPISNHLYFYWYRQILGQKVEFLVSFYNNEISEKSEIFDDQFSVERPDGSNFTLKIRSTKLEDSAMYFCASGPLGKEGKLFFGSGTQLSVL.

This rearrangement joins TRBV5-5 to TRBJ2-7, with unresolved D. The CDR3 is made up of 16 amino acids. The germline V gene encodes CDR1 SGHKS and CDR2 YYEKEE (reference sequence). Trimming stripped 1 base from V and 0 bases from J, with 14 bases between. The CDR3 DNA is TGTGCCAGCAGCTTGCATCGGTGGATACTCTCCTACGAGCAGTACTTC. This translates into CASSLHRWILSYEQYF.

The V call is TRBV19, the J call TRBJ2-7; unclear D gene. The CDR3 has 12 residues. Germline CDR1 and CDR2: LNHDA and SQIVND (reference sequence). Trimming pared 8 bases from V and 3 bases from J, leaving 11 bases between. As DNA, the CDR3 is TGTGCCAGTGGGATTGCTGGCTACGAGCAGTACTTC. Translated: CASGIAGYEQYF.

The chain is built from TRBV6-5 and TRBJ1-6; a possible D gene is TRBD1 (5 bases). Trimming took off 0 bases at V and 14 bases at J, with 17 bases between the two ends. The germline CDR1 and CDR2 sequences are MNHEY and SVGAGI. The CDR3 is 15 amino acids. CDR3 bases: TGTGCCAGCAGTTACTCCCGTGGGGGTTCTCAAGCCCTCCACTTT. It codes for CASSYSRGGSQALHF.

This chain links TRBV29-1 with TRBJ1-1; 8 nucleotides line up with TRBD1. Germline lookup yields CDR1 SQVTM and CDR2 ANQGSEA. J gave up 5 bases and V 8 bases, and 10 bases lay outside the gene matches. The CDR3 is 13 residues long. CDR3 loop: CSPSDRDETEAFF. The CDR3 nucleotides are TGCAGCCCCTCGGACAGGGATGAAACTGAAGCTTTCTTT.

The V and J genes are TRBV5-1 and TRBJ2-5; 14 nucleotides line up with TRBD2. The CDR3 totals 17 residues. In germline, CDR1 is SGHRS, CDR2 YFSETQ. V lost 3 bases to trimming and J lost 5 bases; unmatched junction nucleotides: 9. The CDR3 region is CASSSGRLAGGPETQYF. The CDR3 nucleotides are TGCGCCAGCAGCTCCGGACGACTAGCGGGAGGGCCGGAGACCCAGTACTTC.